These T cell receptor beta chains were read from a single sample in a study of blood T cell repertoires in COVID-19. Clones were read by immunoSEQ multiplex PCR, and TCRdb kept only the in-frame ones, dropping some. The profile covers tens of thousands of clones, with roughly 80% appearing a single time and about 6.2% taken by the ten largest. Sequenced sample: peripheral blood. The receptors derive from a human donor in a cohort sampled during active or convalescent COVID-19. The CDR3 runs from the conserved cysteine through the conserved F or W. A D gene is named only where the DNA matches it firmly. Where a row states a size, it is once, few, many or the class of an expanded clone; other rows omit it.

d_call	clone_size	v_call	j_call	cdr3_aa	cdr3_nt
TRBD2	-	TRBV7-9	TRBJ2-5	CASSLAGLAGQETQYF	TGTGCCAGCAGCTTAGCGGGACTAGCGGGACAAGAGACCCAGTACTTC
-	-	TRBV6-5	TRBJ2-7	CASSYSAGYEQYF	TGTGCCAGCAGTTACTCCGCGGGGTACGAGCAGTACTTC
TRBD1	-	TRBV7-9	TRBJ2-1	CASSLLGQGSGNEQFF	TGTGCCAGCAGCTTACTCGGACAGGGATCGGGTAATGAGCAGTTCTTC
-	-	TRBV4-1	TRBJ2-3	CASSQVRLVKADTQYF	TGCGCCAGCAGCCAAGTTCGGCTAGTTAAAGCAGATACGCAGTATTTT
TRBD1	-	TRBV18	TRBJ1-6	CASSPRTGGNSPLHF	TGTGCCAGCTCACCACGGACAGGGGGTAATTCACCCCTCCACTTT
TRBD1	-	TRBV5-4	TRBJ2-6	CASSFLVGGLSGANVLTF	TGTGCCAGCAGCTTTTTGGTAGGGGGCCTCTCTGGGGCCAACGTCCTGACTTTC
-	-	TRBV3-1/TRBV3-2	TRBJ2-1	CASSHRGNRNEQFF	TGTGCCAGCAGCCACCGGGGTAACCGGAATGAGCAGTTCTTC
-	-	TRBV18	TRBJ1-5	CASSPGEILSNQPQHF	TGTGCCAGCTCACCCGGAGAAATCCTCAGCAATCAGCCCCAGCATTTT
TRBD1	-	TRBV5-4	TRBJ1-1	CASSPGTGGMKTEAFF	TGTGCCAGCAGCCCCGGGACAGGGGGAATGAAAACTGAAGCTTTCTTT
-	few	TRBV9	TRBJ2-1	CASSVSRVNGEQFF	TGTGCCAGCAGCGTATCCAGGGTAAATGGTGAGCAGTTCTTC
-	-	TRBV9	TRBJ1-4	CASSVAGATNEKLFF	TGTGCCAGCAGCGTAGCGGGAGCAACTAATGAAAAACTGTTTTTT
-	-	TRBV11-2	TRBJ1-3	CASTPGGNSGNTIYF	TGTGCCAGCACCCCTGGGGGGAACTCTGGAAACACCATATATTTT
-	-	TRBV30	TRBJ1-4	CAWSVGQPNEKLFF	TGTGCCTGGAGTGTGGGGCAGCCTAATGAAAAACTGTTTTTT
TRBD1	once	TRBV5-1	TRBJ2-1	CASSTPGQAGGGEQFF	TGCGCCAGCAGCACACCGGGACAGGCGGGTGGTGGTGAGCAGTTCTTC
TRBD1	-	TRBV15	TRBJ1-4	CATSRDRGLEKLFF	TGTGCCACCAGCAGAGACAGGGGGCTAGAAAAACTGTTTTTT
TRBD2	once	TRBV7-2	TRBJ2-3	CASSDASGGVDTQYF	TGTGCCAGCAGCGACGCTAGCGGGGGGGTAGATACGCAGTATTTT
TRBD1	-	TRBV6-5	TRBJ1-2	CASRGETGNYGYTF	TGTGCCAGCAGGGGAGAGACAGGGAACTATGGCTACACCTTC
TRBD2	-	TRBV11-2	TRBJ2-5	CASSLDLRGGAETQYF	TGTGCCAGCAGCTTAGATCTGCGGGGGGGGGCAGAGACCCAGTACTTC
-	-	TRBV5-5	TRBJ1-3	CASSLETYSGNTIYF	TGTGCCAGCAGCTTGGAGACATACTCTGGAAACACCATATATTTT
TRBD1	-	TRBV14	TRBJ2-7	CASSQASTGAYEQYF	TGTGCCAGCAGCCAAGCCTCAACAGGGGCCTACGAGCAGTACTTC
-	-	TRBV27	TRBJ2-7	CASSLVGGYEQYF	TGTGCCAGCAGTTTGGTAGGGGGCTACGAGCAGTACTTC
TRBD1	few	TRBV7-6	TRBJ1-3	CASSLGDSSGNTIYF	TGTGCCAGCAGCTTAGGGGACAGTTCTGGAAACACCATATATTTT
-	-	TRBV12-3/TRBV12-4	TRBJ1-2	CASSTTYGYTF	TGTGCCAGCAGTACAACCTATGGCTACACCTTC
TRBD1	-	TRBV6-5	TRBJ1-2	CASRMGQGVGGYTF	TGTGCCAGCAGAATGGGACAGGGGGTGGGTGGCTACACCTTC